The present TCR beta chain was sequenced within a study of naive and memory T cell subsets (dated 2017 in TCRdb). Concerning the study at large: Sorted naive and memory T cell subsets from peripheral blood were analyzed in the study using a UMI-based, open-source pipeline for TCR alpha and beta sequencing. Complete agreement was observed between the functional CMV T cell responses and the IgG serology results. RNA was DNase-treated and reverse transcribed with TCR constant-region primers, mostly using SuperScript III. Results and caveats for the whole study, not just this receptor: Each clonotype was defined as a single alpha or beta chain sequence rather than as a paired alpha/beta receptor. Once error correction was done, more than 85% of naive TCR sequences showed up just once, which made the naive abundance distributions much steeper than those of the memory subsets. A power law was followed by TCR abundance, with an exponent that differed between naive and memory subsets but was consistent across the three individuals. In both CD4 and CD8 cells, a rise in Gini index and a fall in Shannon and inverse Simpson diversity were observed from naive through CM, EM and EMRA. The repertoire findings for the naive and memory subsets could not be validated against a ground truth because none was available. RNA-based TCR counts may be influenced by expression changes linked to T cell activation and differentiation.

For this clonotype: Its antigen is still unknown. No base qualities exist here, and no much larger clone lies one base off it.

TCR alpha and beta chain libraries were amplified separately from the second PCR step onward. To determine each donor's CMV status, fresh PBMCs were stimulated overnight with CMV viral lysate, and IFNgamma production from CD4+ T cells was then assessed. Using Miltenyi beads, CD4 T cells were first positively selected, and CD8 T cells were then positively selected from the CD4-negative fraction. Cells were stained for CD3, CD4, CD8, CD45RA, CD27 and a live/dead dye and were sorted on a BD Aria II into four subsets based on CD45RA and CD27. Effector memory cells were sorted as CD45RA-CD27-, and EMRA cells as CD45RA+CD27-. A few healthy volunteers provided blood, and each donor's sample was split into CD4 and CD8 T cells and then further divided into four differentiation subsets. Roughly 0.12 L of peripheral blood was taken from each donor, and PBMC were separated by density-gradient centrifugation on Ficoll-Paque PLUS. After sorting, cells were lysed in RLT buffer, RNA was extracted using a Qiagen RNeasy kit, and the extracted RNA was stored at -80 degrees C.

Library generation was performed with UMI-ligation and nested PCR. An equimolar mix of two oligonucleotides covering both TRBC1 and TRBC2 was used as the beta constant-region primer. Four rounds of PCR were used to amplify ligated cDNA, with nested alpha and beta constant-region primers being used together with the SP2 primer. A single-stranded oligonucleotide bearing the SP2 primer plus a 12-nucleotide UMI was ligated onto the 3' end of the cDNA by T4 RNA ligase 1. Incubation of the ligation reaction was carried out at 16 degrees C for about 20-25 hours. PCR2 was typically run as a SYBR Green qPCR and stopped at a predetermined threshold to prevent over-amplification. All purifications after the first were performed with Agencourt AMPure XP magnetic beads. Library quantification was done by Qubit, followed by a TapeStation check on which the main peak was expected at around 650 bp. Pooled libraries were sequenced on an Illumina MiSeq with v2 2x251 paired-end kits, typically giving roughly 0.95-2 million reads per sample. Each sample's library went into the pool at about 4.1 nM, and roughly 5-8% PhiX was added to help with cluster recognition. Per the original workflow: V and J genes were assigned to Demultiplexor-processed FASTQ reads by Decombinator through tag matching, with a single base-pair mismatch being allowed. Collapsinator used UMIs to correct both sequencing errors and frequency errors arising from PCR heterogeneity. TCRs were translated and CDR3s were extracted from the conserved cysteine to the FGXG phenylalanine by CDR3Translator, with non-productive sequences being flagged. Gini, Shannon entropy and inverse Simpson indices were calculated on repertoires that had been subsampled to equal numbers of UMI-defined TCRs. Clonotype abundance distributions were fitted to a power law by maximum likelihood within the linear range. For one naive CD8 sample, the pipeline and MIGEC produced similar UMI counts, unique TCR numbers and clonal distributions. Repertoires were searched for around 8,000 CMV-associated CDR3 sequences compiled from VDJdb and a published dataset. Using fastp at Q25 and MiXCR, TCRdb reprocessed the public reads and kept productive beta chains. A single entry per CDR3 protein holds the most common genes and DNA from its merged rows. The V and J calls shown here were made by TCRdb, not taken from the authors' results. The sample table contains over 30,000 distinct CDR3 sequences; only one count was recorded for under 20% of them. Clones ranked in the top ten supply 3.4% of the sample.

The sequence was obtained from a human donor in good health. Sequencing used effector memory CD4+ T cells from blood. What the cell subset or site label conveys for this sample: effector memory, CD45RA- CD27-.

The CDR3 has the sequence CASSLRTSGRSREQYF. The nucleotide sequence reads TGTGCCAGCAGTCTTAGGACTAGCGGGAGATCACGCGAGCAGTACTTC. The chain is encoded by TRBV28 joined to TRBJ2-7, and TRBD2 matches 13 of the central bases. CDR1 and CDR2 are read off the germline V gene as MDHEN and SYDVKM. Here V drops 5 bases and J drops 6 bases, and the junction holds 10 bases not matched to any gene. The cysteine opens and the phenylalanine closes a CDR3 of 16 amino acids. Only the CDR3 DNA is retained, 48 bases long and in frame from the first base.